This passage covers 27 T cell receptor beta chains from one sample sequenced in a study of T cells in Graves' hyperthyroidism and ophthalmopathy. Amplified TCR beta CDR3 regions came from RNA transcripts. When the TCR CDR3 underwent first-round RT-PCR, the HTBI primer set was used. A single record per CDR3 protein comes from TCRdb applying MiXCR to the multiplex PCR reads. Counted here are more than 500,000 distinct CDR3 sequences, 15% to 20% occurring once; the ten biggest clones make up 3.8%. Material for sequencing was blood. The receptor set was obtained from a woman aged 25 to 39 with Graves' hyperthyroidism.

In this sample, this clonotype turned up many times. The chain couples TRBV30 to TRBJ1-5; a weak D match, TRBD1 (6 bases). Trimming took off 4 bases at V and 0 bases at J, with 10 bases between the two ends. Germline-derived CDR1 and CDR2 are GTSNPN and SVGIG (reference sequence). The CDR3 loop spans 14 amino acids. CDR3 loop: CAWNRDFSNQPQHF. CDR3 coding DNA: TGTGCCTGGAACAGGGACTTTAGCAATCAGCCCCAGCATTTT.

This clonotype was recorded a few times. This chain links TRBV6-1 with TRBJ1-3, with D tentatively TRBD1 (6 bases). Germline CDR1 reads MNHNS; CDR2 reads SASEGT. This CDR3 has 15 residues. The V end was cut by 8 bases, the J end by 0 bases, with 14 bases between. CDR3 nucleotides: TGTGCCAGCGATGATTGGACAGCCTCTGGAAACACCATATATTTT. It translates to CASDDWTASGNTIYF.

This clonotype has at least ten counts. The chain recombines TRBV20-1 with TRBJ1-4, with 8 bases that match TRBD1. This CDR3 is built from 14 residues. The ends lost 2 bases at V and 10 bases at J; junction bases unmatched: 9. Germline V gene lookup returns CDR1 DFQATT and CDR2 SNEGSKA (reference sequence). CDR3 bases: TGCAGTGCTAGATCGGACAGGGCCCGAGGAAAACTGTTTTTT. Amino acid sequence: CSARSDRARGKLFF.

The chain has TRBV5-1 and TRBJ2-7, with D possibly being TRBD1 or TRBD2 (5 bases each). This CDR3 has 13 amino acids. Trimming stripped 4 bases from V and 2 bases from J, with 10 bases between. Germline-derived CDR1 and CDR2 are SGHRS and YFSETQ. The CDR3 is CASSRDLAYEQYF. The CDR3 DNA reads as TGCGCCAGCAGCCGGGACCTTGCCTACGAGCAGTACTTC.

A few counts support this clonotype. A single base separates this from a much larger clone, so it may be a read error. The chain recombines TRBV28 with TRBJ1-6; D gene unclear. Germline CDR1 is MDHEN and CDR2 is SYDVKM. Trimming cost V 7 bases and J 0 bases, with 10 bases left between them. The CDR3 length is 15 residues. Here the CDR3 DNA reads TGTGCCAGCATCGAGGCGAGCTCCTATAATTCACCCCTCCACTTT. This translates into CASIEASSYNSPLHF.

The J gene is TRBJ2-7, the V gene TRBV19; 8 bases are shared with TRBD1. CDR3 length equals 13 residues. Losses at the gene ends were 7 bases for V and 6 bases for J; bases not matched to a gene: 8. Germline CDR1 is LNHDA and CDR2 is SQIVND (reference sequence). The CDR3 nucleotides are TGTGCCAGTATCGACAGGGGAGTCGGCGAGCAGTACTTC. This gives the protein CASIDRGVGEQYF.

This sequence joins TRBV7-9 and TRBJ1-2, with TRBD1 matching over 7 bases. The CDR3 consists of 17 residues. Germline V CDR1 and CDR2: SEHNR, FQNEAQ (reference sequence). Germline trimming cut 6 bases from V and 2 bases from J; bases unmatched to any gene: 15. The CDR3 DNA reads TGTGCCAGCAGATCCGACAGGGCGAAAGATACCAACTATGGCTACACCTTC. Translating it yields CASRSDRAKDTNYGYTF.

This clonotype came up many times. The J gene is TRBJ1-5, the V gene TRBV28, with no clear D. Trimming took off 3 bases at V and 1 base at J, with 7 bases between the two ends. The CDR3 extends over 14 amino acids. Germline values: CDR1 MDHEN, CDR2 SYDVKM. Here the CDR3 reads CASSFGSSNQPQHF. The CDR3 nucleotides are TGTGCCAGCAGTTTCGGCAGCAGCAATCAGCCCCAGCATTTT.

Remarks on this clonotype: This may stem from a read error, because a much larger clone lies one nucleotide away. The chain is built from TRBV12-3 or TRBV12-4 and TRBJ2-7, with D tentatively TRBD1 or TRBD2 (5 bases each). V lost 6 bases and J lost 3, with 18 bases in between. The CDR3 length is 15 residues. The CDR3 coding sequence is TGTGCCAGCAGGCCTACCGGGGCAGGGATCTACGAGCAGTACTTC. The encoded protein is CASRPTGAGIYEQYF.

Note on this clonotype: This could be a read error, since a much larger clone is one nucleotide away. The chain employs TRBV2 and TRBJ2-1; 8 nucleotides match TRBD2. Germline lookup yields CDR1 SNHLY and CDR2 FYNNEI. The CDR3 is 13 amino acids. The J segment lost 6 bases and the V segment lost 6 bases, leaving 4 bases of the junction unmatched. In DNA form, the CDR3 reads TGTGCCAGCAGGGGACTAGGGTCCAATGAGCAGTTCTTC. Amino acids: CASRGLGSNEQFF.

V gene TRBV7-3 combines with J gene TRBJ2-7, with a weak D call TRBD2 (5 bases). The CDR3 is 13 amino acids. Germline lookup yields CDR1 SGHTA and CDR2 FQGTGA. Trimming removed 5 bases from V and 6 bases from J, with 14 bases in between. The CDR3 bases are TGTGCCAGCAGCCCCGGAGGACCTTCCGAGCAGTACTTC. Protein product: CASSPGGPSEQYF.

In nucleotides, the CDR3 is TGCAGCGCCTATACACAGGGTGGGTCCTACGAGCAGTACTTC. This gives the protein CSAYTQGGSYEQYF. The genes are TRBV29-1 and TRBJ2-7, with D perhaps TRBD1 (6 bases). The CDR3 covers 14 residues. Germline V gives CDR1 SQVTM, CDR2 ANQGSEA. Deletions cut 7 bases from V and 1 base from J, with 17 bases between.

There are many counts of this clonotype. The chain employs TRBV30 and TRBJ2-3; TRBD2 matches 10 bases. Germline V gives CDR1 GTSNPN, CDR2 SVGIG (reference sequence). CDR3 length equals 14 residues. With V trimmed by 5 bases and J by 5 bases, 7 bases remained unmatched. CDR3 bases: TGTGCCTGGGCCAGCGGGAGGGCCGGAGATACGCAGTATTTT. Translating gives CAWASGRAGDTQYF.

The table lists this clonotype with many counts. V is TRBV7-9 and J is TRBJ2-1, with unresolved D. V dropped 8 bases and J dropped 10 bases, with 15 bases sitting between them. The CDR3 runs 12 residues. Per germline, CDR1 SEHNR and CDR2 FQNEAQ (reference sequence). This chain's CDR3 is CASGWNSREQFF. CDR3 DNA sequence: TGTGCCAGCGGGTGGAACAGCAGGGAGCAGTTCTTC.

This clonotype was counted ten times or more. The chain has TRBV6-1 and TRBJ2-3, with 9 bases matching TRBD2. The CDR3 spans 15 residues. Germline V gene data show CDR1 as MNHNS and CDR2 as SASEGT. V lost 5 bases and J lost 1; bases outside the gene matches: 4. CDR3 sequence (DNA): TGTGCCAGCAGTTCTAGCGGGGTCGGCACAGATACGCAGTATTTT. Translation gives CASSSSGVGTDTQYF.

The V call is TRBV20-1, the J call TRBJ1-5; the D gene is possibly TRBD1 (5 bases). Germline V gene sequence: CDR1 DFQATT, CDR2 SNEGSKA (reference sequence). Trimming took off 3 bases at V and 6 bases at J, with 15 bases between the two ends. The CDR3 sequence is 14 residues long. CDR3 residues: CSASTSGRSQPQHF. The CDR3 DNA reads TGCAGTGCTAGTACCTCAGGGCGATCTCAGCCCCAGCATTTT.

This chain joins TRBV27 and TRBJ1-2; a weak D match, TRBD1 (5 bases). The CDR3 is made up of 11 amino acids. The V gene lost 4 bases and the J gene lost 8 bases, with 8 bases spanning the gap. CDR1 is MNHEY and CDR2 is SMNVEV in the germline V gene (reference sequence). The CDR3 DNA reads as TGTGCCAGCAGTTGGGGCCGGGGCTACACCTTC. Its protein product is CASSWGRGYTF.

As regards this clonotype: The CDR3 end shows no conserved phenylalanine or tryptophan, and so a read error is likely. The genes are TRBV7-9 and TRBJ2-7, with D perhaps given as TRBD1 or TRBD2 (5 bases each). The CDR3 covers 14 residues. Deletions cut 5 bases from V and 2 bases from J, with 13 bases between. CDR1 and CDR2 (germline): SEHNR, FQNEAQ (reference sequence). CDR3 protein: CASSHRDAAYEQYI. For the CDR3, the DNA is TGTGCCAGCAGCCATCGGGACGCAGCCTACGAGCAGTACATC.

This clonotype has just a few counts. Given a much more abundant clone one base away, this may be a read error. The chain recombines TRBV7-9 with TRBJ1-6; D remains ambiguous. From germline, CDR1 is SEHNR and CDR2 FQNEAQ (reference sequence). The length of the CDR3 is 12 residues. V was trimmed by 2 bases and J by 7 bases, leaving 3 bases between them. CDR3 sequence reads: CASSLMNSPLHF. In DNA form, the CDR3 reads TGTGCCAGCAGCTTAATGAATTCACCCCTCCACTTT.

CDR3 sequence: CAWSVQYEQYF. The CDR3 DNA follows: TGTGCCTGGAGTGTTCAGTACGAGCAGTACTTC. The chain employs TRBV30 and TRBJ2-7; D unresolved. Deletions cut 0 bases from V and 4 bases from J, with 4 bases between. The CDR3 spans 11 residues. CDR1 is GTSNPN and CDR2 is SVGIG in the germline V gene (reference sequence).

This clonotype was seen only a few times. J is TRBJ2-7 and V is TRBV19, with 9 bases identical to TRBD1. The CDR3 runs to 15 residues. With 9 bases clipped from V and 5 bases from J, the junction kept 14 bases outside the gene matches. CDR1 LNHDA and CDR2 SQIVND come from the germline V gene (reference sequence). CDR3 sequence (DNA): TGTGCCAGCACAAGAGGGACAGGGTTAAGCCACGAGCAGTACTTC. Its protein product is CASTRGTGLSHEQYF.

The chain couples TRBV7-2 to TRBJ2-7; 8 bases map to TRBD1. The CDR3 covers 13 residues. Trimming cost V 5 bases and J 7 bases; bases outside gene matches: 7. In germline, CDR1 is SGHTA, CDR2 FQGNSA. The CDR3 nucleotides read TGTGCCAGCAGCGCGGGACAGGTGATTGAGCAGTACTTC. This encodes CASSAGQVIEQYF.

This clonotype has at least ten counts. The chain recombines TRBV11-2 with TRBJ2-3; no firm D call. V lost 1 base and J lost 4, with 9 bases in between. This CDR3 has 14 amino acids. Germline assignment: CDR1 SGHAT and CDR2 FQNNGV. The CDR3 sequence is CASSLVSLADTQYF. For the CDR3, the DNA is TGTGCCAGCAGCTTAGTATCCCTGGCAGATACGCAGTATTTT.

The J gene is TRBJ2-7, the V gene TRBV5-6; a weak D match, TRBD1 (5 bases). The ends were cut back, 4 bases at V and 6 bases at J, with 14 bases in the middle. CDR1 and CDR2 (germline): SGHDT, YYEEEE. The length of the CDR3 is 13 residues. CDR3 sequence (DNA): TGTGCCAGCAGCAGGACACTGGTGGGCGAGCAGTACTTC. Translated: CASSRTLVGEQYF.

This clonotype was observed a handful of times. The chain employs TRBV4-3 and TRBJ2-3, with D tentatively TRBD2 (6 bases). Germline CDR1 LGHNA, CDR2 YSLEER. CDR3 length equals 16 residues. The V end was cut by 0 bases, the J end by 2 bases, with 12 bases between. CDR3 in DNA: TGCGCCAGCAGCCAAGATCTGGGGGGAGTCACAGATACGCAGTATTTT. Translated, it gives CASSQDLGGVTDTQYF.

This clonotype was observed many times. The chain couples TRBV29-1 to TRBJ2-3, with 8 bases matching TRBD2. The CDR3 has 13 amino acids. Looked up from germline, CDR1 is SQVTM and CDR2 is ANQGSEA. CDR3 nucleotide sequence: TGCAGTGGAGAGGGACTAGGCTCAGATACGCAGTATTTT. Translation: CSGEGLGSDTQYF.

This clonotype was detected many times. CDR3 bases: TGCAGTGCGGGGCCAGGGAGCACTGAAGCTTTCTTT. Its protein product is CSAGPGSTEAFF. V is TRBV20-1 and J is TRBJ1-1; a possible D gene is TRBD1 (5 bases). Germline V lookup: CDR1 DFQATT, CDR2 SNEGSKA (reference sequence). The CDR3 sequence is 12 residues long. V was clipped by 6 bases and J by 4 bases, with 12 bases between them.